This TCR beta chain was observed in a study of OX40 agonist ivuxolimab in advanced cancers. This CDR3 is 15 amino acids long. Germline loops: CDR1 MNHNY, CDR2 SVGAGI (reference sequence). The V end lost 3 bases, the J end lost 8 bases, and 14 bases lay between the germline ends. Here immunoSEQ multiplex PCR was the method, and the copy in TCRdb shows in-frame clones only, minus some. The table includes approximately 94,000 clones, around 84% detected once. The V gene is TRBV6-6, the J gene TRBJ1-6, with D possibly being TRBD1 (5 bases). The material sequenced was CD4+ or CD8+ T cells sorted from blood, taken in a trial of the OX40 agonist ivuxolimab. The clonotype was recovered from an adult with an advanced solid tumor such as melanoma, head and neck, liver or kidney cancer. The CDR3 DNA follows: TGTGCCAGCAGTTATGGGGGTTCCGCCTATTCACCCCTCCACTTT. It codes for CASSYGGSAYSPLHF.